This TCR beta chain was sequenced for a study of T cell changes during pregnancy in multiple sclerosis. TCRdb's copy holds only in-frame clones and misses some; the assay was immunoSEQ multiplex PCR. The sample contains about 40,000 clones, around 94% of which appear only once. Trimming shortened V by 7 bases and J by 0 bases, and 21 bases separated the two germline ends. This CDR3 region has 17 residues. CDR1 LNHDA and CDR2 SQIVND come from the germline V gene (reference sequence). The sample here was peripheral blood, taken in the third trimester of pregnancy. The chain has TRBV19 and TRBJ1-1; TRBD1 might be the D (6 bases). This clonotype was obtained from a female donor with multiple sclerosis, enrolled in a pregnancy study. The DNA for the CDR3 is TGTGCCAGTACCGCCAGGATGGGGGCGTCGATGAACACTGAAGCTTTCTTT. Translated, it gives CASTARMGASMNTEAFF.